This T cell receptor (beta chain) was sequenced during a study of cytotoxic CD8 clonotypes in ibrutinib-treated CLL. About the study: Patient counts were around 12 relapsed/refractory, roughly 15 treatment-naive and under 18 IGHV unmutated. Study-wide points: Sampling times differed between sustained-remission and progressing patients. Clonality increased at ibrutinib response, then returned toward baseline at progression. Clonality measured at baseline exceeded age-matched healthy donors, tracking circulating CD8+ T-cell counts.

Notes on this clone: The antigen remains unidentified.

The protocol was immunoSEQ multiplex PCR, while the TCRdb copy is restricted to in-frame clones and leaves out a portion. Among approximately 140,000 clones listed, approximately 80% were seen once. The CDR3 has 14 amino acids. Germline CDR1 reads SGHKS; CDR2 reads YYEKEE (reference sequence). The V gene lost 0 bases and the J gene lost 0 bases, with 5 bases spanning the gap. V and J are TRBV5-5 and TRBJ2-3; no clear D. The input for sequencing was PBMCs, taken after 12 months of ibrutinib treatment. This receptor was identified in a human donor with chronic lymphocytic leukemia. The CDR3 spells CASSLDQSTDTQYF. In DNA, the CDR3 is TGTGCCAGCAGCTTGGACCAGAGCACAGATACGCAGTATTTT.